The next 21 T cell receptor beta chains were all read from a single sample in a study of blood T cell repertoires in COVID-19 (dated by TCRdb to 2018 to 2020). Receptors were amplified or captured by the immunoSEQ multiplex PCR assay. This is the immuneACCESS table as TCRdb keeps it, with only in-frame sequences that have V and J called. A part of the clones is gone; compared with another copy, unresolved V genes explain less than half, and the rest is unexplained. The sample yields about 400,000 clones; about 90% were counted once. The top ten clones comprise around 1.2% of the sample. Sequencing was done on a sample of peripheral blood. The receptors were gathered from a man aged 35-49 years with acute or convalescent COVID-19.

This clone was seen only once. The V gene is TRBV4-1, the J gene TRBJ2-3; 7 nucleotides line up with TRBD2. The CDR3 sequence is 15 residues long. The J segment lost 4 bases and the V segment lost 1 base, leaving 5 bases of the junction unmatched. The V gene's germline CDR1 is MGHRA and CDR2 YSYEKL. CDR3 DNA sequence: TGCGCCAGCAGCCAAGTCCAGCGGGAATCAGATACGCAGTATTTT. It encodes CASSQVQRESDTQYF.

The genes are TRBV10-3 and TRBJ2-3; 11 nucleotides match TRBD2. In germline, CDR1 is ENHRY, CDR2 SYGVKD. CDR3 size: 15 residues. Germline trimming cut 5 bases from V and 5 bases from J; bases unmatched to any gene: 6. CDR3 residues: CAISTSGGVGDTQYF. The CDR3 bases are TGTGCCATCAGTACTAGCGGGGGAGTGGGAGATACGCAGTATTTT.

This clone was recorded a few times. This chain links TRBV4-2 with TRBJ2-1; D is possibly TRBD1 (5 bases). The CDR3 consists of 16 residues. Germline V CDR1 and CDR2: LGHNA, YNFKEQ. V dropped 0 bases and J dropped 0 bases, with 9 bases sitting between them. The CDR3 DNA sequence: TGTGCCAGCAGCCAAGAAGCGACAGACTCCTACAATGAGCAGTTCTTC. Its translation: CASSQEATDSYNEQFF.

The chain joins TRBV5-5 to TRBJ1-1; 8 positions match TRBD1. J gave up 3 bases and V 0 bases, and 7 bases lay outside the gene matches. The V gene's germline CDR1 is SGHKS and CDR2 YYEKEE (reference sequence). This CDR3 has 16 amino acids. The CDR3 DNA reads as TGTGCCAGCAGCTTGGATTTACCCAGGGGGCACACTGAAGCTTTCTTT. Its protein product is CASSLDLPRGHTEAFF.

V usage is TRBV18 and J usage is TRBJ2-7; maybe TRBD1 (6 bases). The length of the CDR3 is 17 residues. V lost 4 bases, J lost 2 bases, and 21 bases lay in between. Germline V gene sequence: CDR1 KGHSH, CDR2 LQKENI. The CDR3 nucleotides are TGTGCCAGCTCACTTGACCTTGGTGGGGGCCTCCCCTACGAGCAGTACTTC. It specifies CASSLDLGGGLPYEQYF. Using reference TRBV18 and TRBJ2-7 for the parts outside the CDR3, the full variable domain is NAGVMQNPRHLVRRRGQEARLRCSPMKGHSHVYWYRQLPEEGLKFMVYLQKENIIDESGMPKERFSAEFPKEGPSILRIQQVVRGDSAAYFCASSLDLGGGLPYEQYFGPGTRLTVT.

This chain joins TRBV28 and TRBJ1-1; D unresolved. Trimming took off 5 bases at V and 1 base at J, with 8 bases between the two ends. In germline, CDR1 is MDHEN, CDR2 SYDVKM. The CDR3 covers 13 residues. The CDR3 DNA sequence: TGTGCCAGCAGTGCGGCGGGGAACACTGAAGCTTTCTTT. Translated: CASSAAGNTEAFF. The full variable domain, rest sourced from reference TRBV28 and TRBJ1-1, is DVKVTQSSRYLVKRTGEKVFLECVQDMDHENMFWYRQDPGLGLRLIYFSYDVKMKEKGDIPEGYSVSREKKERFSLILESASTNQTSMYLCASSAAGNTEAFFGQGTRLTVV.

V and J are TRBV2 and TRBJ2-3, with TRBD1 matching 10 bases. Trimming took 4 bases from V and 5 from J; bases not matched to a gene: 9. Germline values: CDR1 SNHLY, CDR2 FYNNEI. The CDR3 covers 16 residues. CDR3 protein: CASSVRTGGSLDTQYF. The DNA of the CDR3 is TGTGCCAGCAGTGTTCGGACAGGGGGAAGTTTAGATACGCAGTATTTT.

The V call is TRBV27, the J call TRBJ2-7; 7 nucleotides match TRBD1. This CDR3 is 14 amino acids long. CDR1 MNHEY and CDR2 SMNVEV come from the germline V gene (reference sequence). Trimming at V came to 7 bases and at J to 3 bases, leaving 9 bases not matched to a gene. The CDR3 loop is CASTRSWDSYEQYF. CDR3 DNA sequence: TGTGCCAGCACCAGGAGTTGGGACAGCTACGAGCAGTACTTC.

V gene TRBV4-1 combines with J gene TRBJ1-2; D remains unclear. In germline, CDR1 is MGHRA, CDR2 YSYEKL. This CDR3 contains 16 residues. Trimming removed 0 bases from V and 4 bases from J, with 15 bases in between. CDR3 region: CASSQDIAGDVYGYTF. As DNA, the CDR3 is TGCGCCAGCAGCCAAGATATCGCAGGCGATGTCTATGGCTACACCTTC.

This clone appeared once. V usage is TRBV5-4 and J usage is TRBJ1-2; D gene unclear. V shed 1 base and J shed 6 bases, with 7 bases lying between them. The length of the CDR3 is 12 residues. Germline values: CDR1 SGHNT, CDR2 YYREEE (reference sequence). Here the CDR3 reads CASSLLLNGYTF. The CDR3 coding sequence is TGTGCCAGCAGCTTGTTACTAAATGGCTACACCTTC.

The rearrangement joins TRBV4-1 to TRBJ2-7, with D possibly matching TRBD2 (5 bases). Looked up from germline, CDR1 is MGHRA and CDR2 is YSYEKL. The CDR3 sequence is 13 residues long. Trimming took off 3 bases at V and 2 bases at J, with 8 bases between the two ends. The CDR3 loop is CASSQGRTYEQYF. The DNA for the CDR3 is TGCGCCAGCAGCCAGGGGAGAACCTACGAGCAGTACTTC.

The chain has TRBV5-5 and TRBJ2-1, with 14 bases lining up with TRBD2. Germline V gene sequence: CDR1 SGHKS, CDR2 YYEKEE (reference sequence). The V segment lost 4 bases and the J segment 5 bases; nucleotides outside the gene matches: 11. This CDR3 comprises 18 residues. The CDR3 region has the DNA TGTGCCAGCAGCCCTGGGACTAGCGGGAGTCACGGCGACAATGAGCAGTTCTTC. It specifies CASSPGTSGSHGDNEQFF. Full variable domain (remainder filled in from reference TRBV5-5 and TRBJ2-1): DAGVTQSPTHLIKTRGQQVTLRCSPISGHKSVSWYQQVLGQGPQFIFQYYEKEERGRGNFPDRFSARQFPNYSSELNVNALLLGDSALYLCASSPGTSGSHGDNEQFFGPGTRLTVL.

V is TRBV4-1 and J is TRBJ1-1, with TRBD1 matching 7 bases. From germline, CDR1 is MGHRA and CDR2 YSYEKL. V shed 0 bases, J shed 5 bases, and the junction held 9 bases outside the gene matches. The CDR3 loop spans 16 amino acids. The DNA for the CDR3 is TGCGCCAGCAGCCAAGATATGCGCAGGGGGGTAACTGAAGCTTTCTTT. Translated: CASSQDMRRGVTEAFF.

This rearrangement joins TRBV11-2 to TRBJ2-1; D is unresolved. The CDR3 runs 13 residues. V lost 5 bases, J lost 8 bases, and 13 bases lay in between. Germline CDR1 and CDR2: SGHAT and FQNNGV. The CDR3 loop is CASSPEVWDEQFF. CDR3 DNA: TGTGCCAGCAGCCCCGAGGTCTGGGATGAGCAGTTCTTC.

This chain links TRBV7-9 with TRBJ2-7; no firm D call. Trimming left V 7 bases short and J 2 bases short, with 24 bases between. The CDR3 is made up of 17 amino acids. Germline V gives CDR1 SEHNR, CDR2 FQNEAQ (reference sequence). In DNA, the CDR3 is TGTGCCAGCACCCCGTTTGGCAGCGAGTTTTATCCCTACGAGCAGTACTTC. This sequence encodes CASTPFGSEFYPYEQYF.

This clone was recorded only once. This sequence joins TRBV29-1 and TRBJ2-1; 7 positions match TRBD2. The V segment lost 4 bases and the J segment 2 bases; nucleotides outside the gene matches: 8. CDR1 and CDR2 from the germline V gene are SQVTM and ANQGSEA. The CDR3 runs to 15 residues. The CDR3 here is CSVALRLAAYNEQFF. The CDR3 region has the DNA TGCAGCGTTGCCCTAAGGCTAGCGGCCTACAATGAGCAGTTCTTC.

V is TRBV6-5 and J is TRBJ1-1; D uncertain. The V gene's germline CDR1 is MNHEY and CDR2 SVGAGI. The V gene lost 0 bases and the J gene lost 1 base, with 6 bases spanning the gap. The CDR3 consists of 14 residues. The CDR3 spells CASSYSSQNTEAFF. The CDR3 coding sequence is TGTGCCAGCAGTTACTCGTCACAGAACACTGAAGCTTTCTTT.

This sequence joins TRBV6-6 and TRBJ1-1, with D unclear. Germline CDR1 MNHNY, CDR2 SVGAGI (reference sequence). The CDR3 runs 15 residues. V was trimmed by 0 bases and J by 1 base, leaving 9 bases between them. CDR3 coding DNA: TGTGCCAGCAGTTACTCTCTACCAGGGAACACTGAAGCTTTCTTT. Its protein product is CASSYSLPGNTEAFF.

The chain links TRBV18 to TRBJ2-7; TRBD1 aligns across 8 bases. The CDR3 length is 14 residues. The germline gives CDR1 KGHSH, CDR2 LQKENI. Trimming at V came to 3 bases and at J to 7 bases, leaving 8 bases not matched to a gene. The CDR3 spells CASSPSGGSNEQYF. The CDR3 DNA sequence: TGTGCCAGCTCACCGTCAGGGGGCTCAAATGAGCAGTACTTC.

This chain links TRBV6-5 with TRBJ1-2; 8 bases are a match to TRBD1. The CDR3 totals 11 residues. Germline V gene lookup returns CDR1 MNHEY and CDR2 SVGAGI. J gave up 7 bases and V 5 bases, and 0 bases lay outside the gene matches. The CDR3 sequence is CASSTGGGYTF. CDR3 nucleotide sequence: TGTGCCAGCAGTACAGGGGGTGGCTACACCTTC.

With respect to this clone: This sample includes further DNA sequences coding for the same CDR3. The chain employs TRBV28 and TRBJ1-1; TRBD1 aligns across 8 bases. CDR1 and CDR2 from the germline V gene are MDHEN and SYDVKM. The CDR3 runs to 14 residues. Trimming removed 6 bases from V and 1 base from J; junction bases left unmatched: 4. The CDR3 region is CASSLGTGNTEAFF. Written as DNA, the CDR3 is TGTGCCAGCAGCCTAGGGACAGGGAACACTGAAGCTTTCTTT.